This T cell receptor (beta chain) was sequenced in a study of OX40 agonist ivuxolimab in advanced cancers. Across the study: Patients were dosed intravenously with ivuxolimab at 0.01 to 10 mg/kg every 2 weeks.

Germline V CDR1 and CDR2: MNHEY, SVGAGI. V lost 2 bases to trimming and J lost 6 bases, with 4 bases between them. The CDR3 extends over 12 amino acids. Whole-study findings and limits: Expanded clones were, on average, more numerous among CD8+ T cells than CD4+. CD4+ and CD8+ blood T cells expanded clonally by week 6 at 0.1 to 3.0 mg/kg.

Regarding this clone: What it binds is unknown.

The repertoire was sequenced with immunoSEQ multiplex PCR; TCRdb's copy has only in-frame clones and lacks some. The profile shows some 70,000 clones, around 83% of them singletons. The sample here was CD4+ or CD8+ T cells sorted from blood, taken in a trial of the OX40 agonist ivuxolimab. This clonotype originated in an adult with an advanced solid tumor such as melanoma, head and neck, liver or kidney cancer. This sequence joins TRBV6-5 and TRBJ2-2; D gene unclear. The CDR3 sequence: CASSYPSGELFF. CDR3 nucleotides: TGTGCCAGCAGTTACCCCTCCGGGGAGCTGTTTTTT.